What follows are 10 T cell receptor beta chains derived from one specimen sequenced in a study of blood T cell repertoires in COVID-19. TCRdb's table, derived via immunoSEQ multiplex PCR, lists solely in-frame clones and lacks some. The repertoire holds fewer than 250,000 clones, with around 90% as singletons. Sequencing input: PBMCs or T cells enriched from blood (not recorded which). These receptors were taken from a young woman who had been exposed to COVID-19.

The chain is built from TRBV10-1 and TRBJ1-1; 9 nucleotides agree with TRBD1. V shed 3 bases and J 6 bases; nucleotides not matched to a gene: 11. The CDR3 contains 16 residues. Looked up from germline, CDR1 is WNHNN and CDR2 is SYGVQD (reference sequence). CDR3 region: CASSDRQGGKMSEAFF. CDR3 coding DNA: TGCGCCAGCAGTGACCGACAGGGGGGGAAGATGTCTGAAGCTTTCTTT.

A single count supports this clone. This chain connects TRBV14 to TRBJ2-1, with 8 nucleotides matching TRBD1. The CDR3 sequence is 15 residues long. V lost 0 bases, J lost 8 bases, and 6 bases stayed unmatched. Germline V gene data show CDR1 as SGHDN and CDR2 as FVKESK. The CDR3 spells CASSQDGQGSYEQFF. DNA of the CDR3: TGTGCCAGCAGCCAAGACGGACAGGGAAGCTATGAGCAGTTCTTC. Full variable domain (rest looked up from reference TRBV14 and TRBJ2-1): EAGVTQFPSHSVIEKGQTVTLRCDPISGHDNLYWYRRVMGKEIKFLLHFVKESKQDESGMPNNRFLAERTGGTYSTLKVQPAELEDSGVYFCASSQDGQGSYEQFFGPGTRLTVL.

The chain recombines TRBV29-1 with TRBJ2-7; 9 bases fit TRBD2. The CDR3 contains 13 residues. Unmatched junction bases numbered 6, after V lost 4 bases and J lost 5 bases. Germline V gene sequence: CDR1 SQVTM, CDR2 ANQGSEA. The CDR3 DNA is TGCAGCGTTGTCGTCCTAGCGGGAAACGAGCAGTACTTC. The encoded protein is CSVVVLAGNEQYF.

This chain connects TRBV29-1 to TRBJ2-5; a possible D gene is TRBD2 (6 bases). This CDR3 contains 13 residues. Germline CDR1 and CDR2: SQVTM and ANQGSEA. V was shortened by 5 bases and J by 1 base, with 11 bases between the two germline ends. For the CDR3, the DNA is TGCAGCGTTCTTAGCGGAATCCAAGAGACCCAGTACTTC. The encoded protein is CSVLSGIQETQYF. The complete variable domain, with remaining parts taken from reference TRBV29-1 and TRBJ2-5, reads SAVISQKPSRDICQRGTSLTIQCQVDSQVTMMFWYRQQPGQSLTLIATANQGSEATYESGFVIDKFPISRPNLTFSTLTVSNMSPEDSSIYLCSVLSGIQETQYFGPGTRLLVL.

The V gene is TRBV30, the J gene TRBJ1-2, with 8 bases that match TRBD1. The CDR3 runs to 14 residues. From germline, CDR1 is GTSNPN and CDR2 SVGIG (reference sequence). V trimming: 5 bases; J trimming: 8 bases; junction bases outside the gene matches: 13. In DNA, the CDR3 is TGTGCCTGGGGTCATCCTCCAGGGGGCACCGGCTACACCTTC. It specifies CAWGHPPGGTGYTF.

This chain joins TRBV3-1 (or the pseudogene TRBV3-2) and TRBJ2-1, with TRBD2 matching over 10 bases. The CDR3 contains 13 residues. CDR1 and CDR2 (germline): LGHDT, YNNKEL (reference sequence). V was pared by 1 base and J by 9 bases, with 0 bases of the junction left unmatched. The CDR3 loop is CASSQGLAGEQFF. In DNA, the CDR3 is TGTGCCAGCAGCCAAGGACTAGCGGGTGAGCAGTTCTTC.

J is TRBJ2-2 and V is TRBV7-7; the match to TRBD2 covers 13 bases. The CDR3 has 17 amino acids. Germline CDR1 reads SSHAT; CDR2 reads FNYEAQ (reference sequence). The trim removed 4 bases at V and 5 bases at J, leaving 7 bases unmatched. The CDR3 loop reads CASSSGLAGAGTGELFF. DNA for the CDR3: TGTGCCAGCAGCTCCGGACTAGCGGGAGCGGGAACCGGGGAGCTGTTTTTT.

This chain connects TRBV2 to TRBJ2-1; maybe TRBD2 (6 bases). The V and J ends lost 4 bases and 6 bases respectively, with 13 bases between them. Germline assignment: CDR1 SNHLY and CDR2 FYNNEI. The CDR3 spans 14 residues. Written as DNA, the CDR3 is TGTGCCAGCAGTGGTCTAGCGAAGGGCAATGAGCAGTTCTTC. Amino acids: CASSGLAKGNEQFF.

This rearrangement joins TRBV30 to TRBJ1-1; no definite D call. The CDR3 extends over 13 amino acids. Trimming pared 0 bases from V and 1 base from J, leaving 6 bases between. Germline V gene sequence: CDR1 GTSNPN, CDR2 SVGIG (reference sequence). The CDR3 sequence: CAWSVVANTEAFF. The CDR3 region has the DNA TGTGCCTGGAGTGTAGTGGCGAACACTGAAGCTTTCTTT.

The genes are TRBV7-6 and TRBJ1-1; possibly TRBD1 for D (5 bases). Trimming pared 1 base from V and 4 bases from J, leaving 13 bases between. Per germline, CDR1 SGHVS and CDR2 FNYEAQ. This CDR3 region has 15 residues. Here the CDR3 DNA reads TGTGCCAGCAGCTTAGGGGGACGGGGGAGCACTGAAGCTTTCTTT. It translates to CASSLGGRGSTEAFF.